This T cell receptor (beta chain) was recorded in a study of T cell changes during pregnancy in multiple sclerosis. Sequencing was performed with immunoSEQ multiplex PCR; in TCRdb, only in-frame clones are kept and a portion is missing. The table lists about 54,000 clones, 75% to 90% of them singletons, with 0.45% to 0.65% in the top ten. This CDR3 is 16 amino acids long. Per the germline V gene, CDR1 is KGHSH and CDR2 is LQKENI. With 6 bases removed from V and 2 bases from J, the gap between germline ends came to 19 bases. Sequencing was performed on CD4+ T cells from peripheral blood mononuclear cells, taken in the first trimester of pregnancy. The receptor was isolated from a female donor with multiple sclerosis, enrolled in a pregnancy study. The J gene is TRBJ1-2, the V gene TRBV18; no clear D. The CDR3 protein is CASSAEQAAANYGYTF. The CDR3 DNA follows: TGTGCCAGCTCCGCAGAGCAAGCGGCGGCGAACTATGGCTACACCTTC.